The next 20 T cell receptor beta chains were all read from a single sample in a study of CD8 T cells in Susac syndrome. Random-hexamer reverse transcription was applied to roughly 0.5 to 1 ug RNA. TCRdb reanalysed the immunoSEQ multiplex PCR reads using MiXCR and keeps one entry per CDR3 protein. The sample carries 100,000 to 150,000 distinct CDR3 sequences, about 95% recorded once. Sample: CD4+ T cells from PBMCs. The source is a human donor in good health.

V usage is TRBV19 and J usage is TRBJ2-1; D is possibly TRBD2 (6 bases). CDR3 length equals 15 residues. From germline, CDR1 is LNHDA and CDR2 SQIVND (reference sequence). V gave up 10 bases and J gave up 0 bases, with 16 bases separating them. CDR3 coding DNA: TGTGCCACCCGCGTTGACGGGGGCTCCTACAATGAGCAGTTCTTC. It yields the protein CATRVDGGSYNEQFF.

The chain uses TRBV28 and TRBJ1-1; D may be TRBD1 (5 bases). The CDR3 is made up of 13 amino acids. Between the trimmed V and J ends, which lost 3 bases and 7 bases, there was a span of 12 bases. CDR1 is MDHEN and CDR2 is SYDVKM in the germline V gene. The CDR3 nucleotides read TGTGCCAGCAGTTTCATGGGACGATATGAAGCTTTCTTT. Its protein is CASSFMGRYEAFF.

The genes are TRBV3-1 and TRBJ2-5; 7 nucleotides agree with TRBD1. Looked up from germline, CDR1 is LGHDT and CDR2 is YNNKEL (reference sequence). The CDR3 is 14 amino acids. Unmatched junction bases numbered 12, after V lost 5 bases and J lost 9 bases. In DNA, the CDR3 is TGTGCCAGCAGCTTGTCCGGGACAGAGGGCTCCCAGTACTTC. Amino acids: CASSLSGTEGSQYF.

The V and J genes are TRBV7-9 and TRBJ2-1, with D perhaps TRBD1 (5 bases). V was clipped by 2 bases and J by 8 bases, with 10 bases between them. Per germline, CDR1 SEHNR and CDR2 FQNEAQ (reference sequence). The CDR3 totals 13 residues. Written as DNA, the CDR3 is TGTGCCAGCAGCTTACAGGGTTTCGATGAGCAGTTCTTC. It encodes CASSLQGFDEQFF.

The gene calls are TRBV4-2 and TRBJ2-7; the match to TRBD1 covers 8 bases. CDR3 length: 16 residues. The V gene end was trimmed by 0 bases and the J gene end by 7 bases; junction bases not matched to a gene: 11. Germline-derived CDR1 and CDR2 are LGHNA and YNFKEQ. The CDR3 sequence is CASSQDPGQGAGEQYF. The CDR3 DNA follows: TGTGCCAGCAGCCAAGATCCTGGGCAGGGGGCTGGAGAGCAGTACTTC.

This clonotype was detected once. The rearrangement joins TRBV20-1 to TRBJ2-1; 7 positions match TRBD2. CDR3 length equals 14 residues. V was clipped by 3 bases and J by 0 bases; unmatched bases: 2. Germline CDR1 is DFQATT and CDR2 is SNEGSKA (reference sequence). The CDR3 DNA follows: TGCAGTGCTAGTGCGGGAGACTCCTACAATGAGCAGTTCTTC. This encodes CSASAGDSYNEQFF.

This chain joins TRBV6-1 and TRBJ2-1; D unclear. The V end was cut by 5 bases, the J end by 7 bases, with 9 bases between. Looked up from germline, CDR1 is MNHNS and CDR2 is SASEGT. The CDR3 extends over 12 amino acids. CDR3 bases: TGTGCCAGCAGTCCGGTCAGGAATGAGCAGTTCTTC. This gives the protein CASSPVRNEQFF.

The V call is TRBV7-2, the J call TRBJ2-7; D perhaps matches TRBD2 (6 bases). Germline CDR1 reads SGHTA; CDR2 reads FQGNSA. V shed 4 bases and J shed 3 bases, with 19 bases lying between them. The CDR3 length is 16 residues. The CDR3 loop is CASSSFNRDSHYEQYF. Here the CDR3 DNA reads TGTGCCAGCAGCTCGTTTAACCGGGACTCTCACTACGAGCAGTACTTC.

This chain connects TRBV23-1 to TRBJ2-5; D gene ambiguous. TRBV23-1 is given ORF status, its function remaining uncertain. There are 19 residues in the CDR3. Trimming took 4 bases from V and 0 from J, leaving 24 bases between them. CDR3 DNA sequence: TGCGCCAGCAGTCTCTATTCGGACGCGTCGCACCTATACCAAGAGACCCAGTACTTC. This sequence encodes CASSLYSDASHLYQETQYF.

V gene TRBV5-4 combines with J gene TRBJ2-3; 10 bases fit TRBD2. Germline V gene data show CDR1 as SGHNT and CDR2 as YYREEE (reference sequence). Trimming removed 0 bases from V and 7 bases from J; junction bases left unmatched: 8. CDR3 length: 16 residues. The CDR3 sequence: CASSLDLAGVWNTQYF. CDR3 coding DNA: TGTGCCAGCAGCTTGGATCTAGCGGGAGTATGGAATACGCAGTATTTT.

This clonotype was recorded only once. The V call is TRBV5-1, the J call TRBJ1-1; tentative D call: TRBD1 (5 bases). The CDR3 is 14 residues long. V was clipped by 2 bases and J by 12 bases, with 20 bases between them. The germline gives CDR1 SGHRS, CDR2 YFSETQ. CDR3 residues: CASSFVGASGESFF. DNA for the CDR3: TGCGCCAGCAGCTTTGTAGGGGCGTCGGGCGAATCTTTCTTT. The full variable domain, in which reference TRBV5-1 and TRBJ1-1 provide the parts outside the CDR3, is KAGVTQTPRYLIKTRGQQVTLSCSPISGHRSVSWYQQTPGQGLQFLFEYFSETQRNKGNFPGRFSGRQFSNSRSEMNVSTLELGDSALYLCASSFVGASGESFFGQGTRLTVV.

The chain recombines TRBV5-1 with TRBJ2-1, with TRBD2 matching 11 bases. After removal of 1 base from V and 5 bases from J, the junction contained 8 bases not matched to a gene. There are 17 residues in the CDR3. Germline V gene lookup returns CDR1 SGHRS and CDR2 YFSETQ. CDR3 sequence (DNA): TGCGCCAGCAGCTTGTTTGGACTAGCGGGCCTCAACAATGAGCAGTTCTTC. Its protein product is CASSLFGLAGLNNEQFF.

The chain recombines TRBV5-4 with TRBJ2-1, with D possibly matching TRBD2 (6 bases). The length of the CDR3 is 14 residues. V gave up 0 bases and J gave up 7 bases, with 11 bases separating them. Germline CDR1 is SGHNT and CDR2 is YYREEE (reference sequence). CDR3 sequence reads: CASSLVEGLNEQFF. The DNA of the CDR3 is TGTGCCAGCAGCTTGGTGGAGGGCCTGAATGAGCAGTTCTTC.

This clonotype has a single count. CDR3 amino acids: CASSSRTEAFF. The DNA of the CDR3 is TGTGCCAGCAGTTCCCGAACTGAAGCTTTCTTT. The V gene is TRBV28, the J gene TRBJ1-1; D is unclear. Trimming took off 4 bases at V and 5 bases at J, with 5 bases between the two ends. The CDR3 covers 11 residues. Per the germline V gene, CDR1 is MDHEN and CDR2 is SYDVKM.

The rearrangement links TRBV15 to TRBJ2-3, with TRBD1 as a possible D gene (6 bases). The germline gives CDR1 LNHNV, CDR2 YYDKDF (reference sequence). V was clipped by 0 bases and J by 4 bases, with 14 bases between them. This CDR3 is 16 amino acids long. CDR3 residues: CATSREVGRGADTQYF. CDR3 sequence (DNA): TGTGCCACCAGCAGAGAGGTGGGCAGGGGCGCAGATACGCAGTATTTT.

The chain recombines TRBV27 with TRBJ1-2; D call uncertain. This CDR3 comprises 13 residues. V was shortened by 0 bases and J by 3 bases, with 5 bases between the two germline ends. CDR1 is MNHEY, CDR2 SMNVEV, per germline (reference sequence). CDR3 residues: CASSLSRYYGYTF. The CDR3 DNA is TGTGCCAGCAGTTTATCGAGGTACTATGGCTACACCTTC.

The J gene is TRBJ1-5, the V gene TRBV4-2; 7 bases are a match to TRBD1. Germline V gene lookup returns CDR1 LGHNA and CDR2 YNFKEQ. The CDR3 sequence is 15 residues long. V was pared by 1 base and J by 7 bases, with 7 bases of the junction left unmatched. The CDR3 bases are TGTGCCAGCAGCCAAGGGGGACAGTTAAGACAGCCCCAGCATTTT. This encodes CASSQGGQLRQPQHF.

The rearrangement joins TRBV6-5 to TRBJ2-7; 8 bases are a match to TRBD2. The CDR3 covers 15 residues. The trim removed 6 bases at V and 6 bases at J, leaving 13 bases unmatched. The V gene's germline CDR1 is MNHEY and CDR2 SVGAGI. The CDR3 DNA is TGTGCCAGCAGGAAGGGGGGGACTAGTAATACCGAGCAGTACTTC. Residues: CASRKGGTSNTEQYF.

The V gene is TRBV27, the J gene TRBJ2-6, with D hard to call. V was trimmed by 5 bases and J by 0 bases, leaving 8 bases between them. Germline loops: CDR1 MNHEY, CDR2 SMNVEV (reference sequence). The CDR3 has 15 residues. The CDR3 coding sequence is TGTGCCAGCAGTGGGGATTACTCTGGGGCCAACGTCCTGACTTTC. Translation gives CASSGDYSGANVLTF.

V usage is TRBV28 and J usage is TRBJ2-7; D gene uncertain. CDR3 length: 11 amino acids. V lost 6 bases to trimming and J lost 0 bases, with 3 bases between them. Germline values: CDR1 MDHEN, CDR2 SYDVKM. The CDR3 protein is CASRSSYEQYF. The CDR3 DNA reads TGTGCCAGCAGAAGCTCCTACGAGCAGTACTTC.